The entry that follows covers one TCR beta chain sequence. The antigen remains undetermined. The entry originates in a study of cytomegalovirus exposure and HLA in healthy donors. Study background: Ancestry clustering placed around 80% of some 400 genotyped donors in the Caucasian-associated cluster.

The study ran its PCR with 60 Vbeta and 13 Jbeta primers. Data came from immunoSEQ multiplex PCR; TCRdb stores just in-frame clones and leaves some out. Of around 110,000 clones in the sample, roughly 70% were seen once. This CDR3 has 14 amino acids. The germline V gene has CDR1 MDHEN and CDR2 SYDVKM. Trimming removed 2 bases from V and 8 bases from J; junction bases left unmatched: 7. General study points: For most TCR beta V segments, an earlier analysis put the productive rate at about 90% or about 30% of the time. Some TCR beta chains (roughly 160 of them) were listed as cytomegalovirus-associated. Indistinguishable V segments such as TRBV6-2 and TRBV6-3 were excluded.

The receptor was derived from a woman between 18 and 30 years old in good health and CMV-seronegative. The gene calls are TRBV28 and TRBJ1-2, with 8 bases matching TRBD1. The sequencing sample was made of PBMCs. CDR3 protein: CASSLGQGARGYTF. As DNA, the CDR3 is TGTGCCAGCAGTTTAGGCCAGGGGGCGAGGGGCTACACCTTC.